This T cell receptor (beta chain) appears in the sequencing data of a study of cytomegalovirus exposure and HLA in healthy donors listed by TCRdb under 2017. Context from the whole study: In an earlier analysis of 450 to 750 of the donors, 250 to 350 Gb of sequence data and 120 million or so unique TCR beta sequences from about 190 million T cells were reported. An early release that covered some 640 HLA-typed donors contained approximately 300 gigabases of sequencing data and 70 million to 100 million unique TCR sequences. Of the approximately 370 genotyped donors, more than 75% were placed in the genetic ancestry cluster associated with self-reported Caucasian donors. The study aimed to test whether cataloging public T cell receptors could reveal signatures of past pathogen exposure. The study profiled the T cell repertoires of under 700 subjects by immunosequencing and related them to cytomegalovirus serostatus. In addition to the first cohort of around 670 subjects, a separate validation cohort of approximately 130 different subjects was used. The study combined high-throughput TCR immunosequencing, statistical association of individual TCRs with disease status, and machine learning to predict cytomegalovirus infection status. A later analysis re-examined previously published TCR beta repertoires from hundreds of donors and added high-resolution HLA genotyping to investigate patterns of TCR occurrence. Rather than drawing on any new phenotypic data, the later analysis identified candidate immune exposures from TCR beta sequences and the way those sequences occurred across donors. An earlier analysis of about 620 of the donors applied high-throughput TCR beta sequencing to assess whether each TCR beta V gene segment acted as functional or pseudogenic. Donor age, sex, ethnicity and CMV serostatus were collected together with the repertoire data. In a later genetic analysis, genome-wide SNP genotypes for about 65% of the 666 donors were used, and that subset was treated as a discovery cohort. All discovery cohort repertoires had been generated on a single sequencing platform. HLA typing covered class I and class II loci at four-digit resolution. The number of typed donors differed by locus: roughly 629-630 for A, B, C, DRB1 and DQB1; 522 for DQA1; about 600 for DPA1; and approximately 450 for DPB1. About five DR-DQ haplotypes were handled as single units for association and clustering, since linkage in the cohort was strong. Among some 400 genotyped donors of the cohort, an average of approximately 220,000 unique TCR beta nucleotide sequences was sequenced per donor, of which about 19% were non-productive. General study outcomes and caveats: Across donors, most TCR sequences were observed very rarely, whereas some public TCRs were present in many individuals. In this cohort, only TCR beta chains were sequenced, and detectable features were limited by the absence of alpha or paired-chain data. In a later analysis, HLA-associated TCR beta chains showed more clonal expansion and lower generation probabilities than non-associated chains that were equally common. A later genetic analysis associated a missense DCLRE1C variant with V-gene and J-gene trimming of TCR beta chains, and an independent cohort replicated the association. In a later analysis, several top co-occurrence clusters were reported to appear linked to parvovirus B19, influenza, CMV and Epstein-Barr virus. Some IMGT-functional V segments, including TRBV6-2 and TRBV6-3, could not be distinguished by the 87-base-pair reads and were therefore excluded. A further reported finding was that TCR beta sequences accurately predicted the HLA-A and HLA-B alleles for most subjects in the first cohort. Cytomegalovirus status was reported to be diagnosed by the classifier with high specificity and sensitivity in both the original and validation cohorts. The earlier analysis of nearly 600 of the donors excluded approximately 15 rarely observed V segments, including chromosome 9 orphons, because counts were too low. According to the authors, the approach could potentially be generalized to other disease states and immunological phenotypes. The only immune exposure information available for the cohort was CMV serostatus. In a later analysis, TCR association rates were found to vary across HLA loci, with the most associated TCRs seen for DRB1 alleles and the fewest for HLA-C alleles. Most CMV-associated TCR beta chains appeared to be HLA-restricted in a later analysis, and the HLA associations seemed to be driven largely by CMV exposure. The presence/absence analyses assumed that sequencing depth was roughly uniform across donors, and that assumption may not be true. At a false discovery rate of 0.05, a later analysis linked 16,000 or so TCR beta sequences to specific HLA alleles. In an earlier analysis of roughly 560 of the donors, most TCR beta V segments were observed in productive rearrangements about 90% or about 30% of the time, broadly matching IMGT annotations. When HLA alleles, especially DR and DQ, strongly co-occurred, attributing TCR associations to individual alleles was difficult. According to a later genetic analysis, donors in an Asian-associated ancestry cluster had fewer N-insertions in productive TCRs than the roughly 660-donor mean. A total of about 150 TCR beta chains were listed by the study as associated with cytomegalovirus. Because HLA typing was unavailable for some donors at each locus, only the typed subset was used in association tests. Correlated functional status among segregating V segments might reflect linkage disequilibrium, but an unknown experimental factor could not be ruled out. In vitro tests confirmed that three of the cytomegalovirus-associated TCR beta chains recognize cytomegalovirus antigens. A cluster of highly shared sequence variants was judged likely to represent a technical artifact of the sequencing pipeline.

Comments on this clone: Its binding antigen is unknown. Nothing much larger sits one base from this clone, and base qualities are not available.

The receptor library was made with the immunoSEQ multiplex PCR assay. A mixture of 60 forward primers for TCR Vbeta segments and 13 reverse primers for TCR Jbeta segments was used in the multiplex PCR. Amplification of the CDR3 region of rearranged TCR beta genes was performed with a multiplex PCR assay on genomic DNA. Amplified TCR beta libraries were sequenced as 87-base-pair reads on the Illumina HiSeq System. Concerning the study's data processing: A later analysis tallied 75 million to 95 million unique TCR beta chains across the 666 repertoires, and about 10 million of those chains were shared by two or more donors. To remove PCR and sequencing errors, raw reads were error-corrected and collapsed into unique sequences using a nearest-neighbor algorithm that merged closely related sequences. CDR3 sequences were aligned to IMGT reference sequences to assign V, D and J gene segments. For a sequence to be retained, at least a six-nucleotide match to both a V gene segment and a J gene segment was required. Rearrangements were classified as productive when the CDR3 lacked stop codons and remained in frame with V and J, and all other rearrangements were classified as non-productive. CDR3 was defined by IMGT convention, running from the second conserved V-encoded cysteine to the conserved J-encoded phenylalanine. The earlier analysis of about 500 of the donors excluded sequences that lacked an unambiguous match to a single V gene segment. In an earlier analysis of roughly 500 of the donors, V segments were called functional above 56.7% productive rearrangements and were called segregating when the between-donor standard deviation exceeded 5%. To diagnose cytomegalovirus status from the catalog of TCR beta chain sequences, a statistical classification framework was built. V and J gene assignment, in a later analysis, came from comparing TCR nucleotide sequences with IMGT/GENE-DB human TR gene sequences. Using the TCRdist pipeline, a later analysis assigned CDR3 sequences along with most-parsimonious VDJ recombination scenarios. In a later analysis, every TCR beta chain was defined by the combination of its CDR3 amino acid sequence and its V-gene family, and reads without a unique V-gene family were dropped. A later analysis removed 600 or so highly shared, low-generation-probability nucleotide sequences to deal with suspected cross-contamination and a sequencing artifact. A later analysis calculated a clonal expansion index for each public chain from normalized within-repertoire ranks of inferred template counts. A later analysis computed generation probabilities with a VDJ recombination model fitted to out-of-frame rearrangements, and checked the results against IGoR. Hypergeometric tests were used in a later analysis to score TCR-TCR, TCR-HLA and TCR-CMV co-occurrence, with a repertoire-size bias correction applied to the TCR pairs. A later analysis estimated false discovery rates by permuting HLA or CMV assignments 20 times. In a later analysis, co-occurring TCRs were grouped with DBSCAN, and TCRdist sequence similarity was added when clustering was performed within HLA-allele-positive subsets. Co-occurrence clustering excluded repertoires with fewer than 30,000 or more than 120,000 public chains, plus five with anomalous nucleotide sharing. TCRdb stores this immuneACCESS table with in-frame sequences only. Part of the clones is absent; in the studies checked, under half of the shortfall reflects unresolved V genes, and no reason is known for the rest. Clone size and the V and J calls come from that table; the DNA yielded D and trimming. In all, the sample holds about 100,000 clones, and roughly 73% of those were seen once. The top ten clones comprise 3.8% of the sample.

V was cut back by 2 bases and J by 5 bases, leaving a gap of 12 bases between them. CDR1 and CDR2 are drawn from the germline V gene: SNHLY, FYNNEI. Taken from cysteine to phenylalanine, the CDR3 has 14 residues. The read is trimmed to its CDR3 DNA, 42 bases read in frame from base 1. The cohort consisted of more than 650 healthy bone marrow donors. Cohort members were all nominally healthy when sampled, although unrecorded immune exposures were likely present. The donor was CMV seronegative and was included in the group of around 320 seronegative cohort members. Every donor gave a peripheral blood sample, and the peripheral blood mononuclear cells from that sample were used for TCR beta sequencing. Genomic DNA was extracted from the blood cell samples with the Qiagen DNeasy Blood Extraction Kit.

The TCR comes from a woman between 35 and 50 years old in good health and CMV-seronegative. The specimen sequenced was PBMCs. The rearranged chain carries TRBV2 and TRBJ2-5; tentative D gene TRBD2, with 7 bases matching. The CDR3 corresponds to CASSERGAQETQYF. The sequenced DNA: TGTGCCAGCAGTGAACGGGGGGCGCAGGAGACCCAGTACTTC.